This T cell receptor (beta chain) emerged from a study of blood T cells in healthy people across ages. Overall study findings and caveats: Diversity of TCR beta per million T cells declined in a roughly linear way with age.

Regarding this clonotype: The antigen remains unidentified.

Together with a sample-barcoded 5' primer, a J-beta primer mix was included in a second PCR lasting about 6 to 11 cycles. One entry per CDR3 protein, called by TCRdb with MiXCR from the 5' RACE reads. The repertoire holds 1.2 million to 1.5 million distinct CDR3 sequences, with 42% as singletons. This CDR3 is built from 13 residues. The genes are TRBV21-1 and TRBJ2-5. TRBV21-1 is flagged as a pseudogene. The specimen was blood. The TCR originated in a woman younger than 35 in good health. CDR3 residues: CASSNKGGETQYF. CDR3 nucleotide sequence: TGTGCCAGCAGCAATAAGGGTGGAGAGACCCAGTACTTC.